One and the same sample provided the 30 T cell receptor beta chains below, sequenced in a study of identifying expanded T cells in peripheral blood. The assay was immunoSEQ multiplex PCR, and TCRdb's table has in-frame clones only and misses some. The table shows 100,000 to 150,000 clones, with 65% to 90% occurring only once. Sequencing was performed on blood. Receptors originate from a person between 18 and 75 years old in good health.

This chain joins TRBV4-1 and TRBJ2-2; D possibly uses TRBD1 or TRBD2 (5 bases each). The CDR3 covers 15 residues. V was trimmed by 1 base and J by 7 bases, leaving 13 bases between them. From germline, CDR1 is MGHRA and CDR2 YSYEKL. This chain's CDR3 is CASSQAGASGGELFF. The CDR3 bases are TGCGCCAGCAGCCAAGCCGGGGCATCTGGCGGGGAGCTGTTTTTT.

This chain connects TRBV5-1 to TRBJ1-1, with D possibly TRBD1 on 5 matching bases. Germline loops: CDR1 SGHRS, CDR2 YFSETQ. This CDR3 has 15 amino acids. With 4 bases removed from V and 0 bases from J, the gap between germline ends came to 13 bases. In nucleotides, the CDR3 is TGCGCCAGCAGCCCATTGGGGGGGATGAACACTGAAGCTTTCTTT. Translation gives CASSPLGGMNTEAFF.

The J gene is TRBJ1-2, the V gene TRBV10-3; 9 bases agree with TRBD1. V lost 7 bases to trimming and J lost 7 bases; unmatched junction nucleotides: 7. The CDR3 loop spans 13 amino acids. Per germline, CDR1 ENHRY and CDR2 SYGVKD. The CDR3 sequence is CAINPGQGGGYTF. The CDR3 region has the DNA TGTGCCATCAATCCGGGACAGGGCGGTGGCTACACCTTC.

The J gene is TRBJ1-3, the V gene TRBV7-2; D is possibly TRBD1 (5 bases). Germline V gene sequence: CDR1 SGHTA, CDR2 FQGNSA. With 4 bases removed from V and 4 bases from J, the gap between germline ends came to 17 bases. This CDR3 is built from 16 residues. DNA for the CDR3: TGTGCCAGCAGCTACGGGGGGGGAAGGACCGGAAACACCATATATTTT. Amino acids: CASSYGGGRTGNTIYF.

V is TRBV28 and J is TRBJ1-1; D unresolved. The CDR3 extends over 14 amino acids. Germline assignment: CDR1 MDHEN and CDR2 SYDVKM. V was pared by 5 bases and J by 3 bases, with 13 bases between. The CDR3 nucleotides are TGTGCCAGCAGTCCATCCTCCGGGGACACTGAAGCTTTCTTT. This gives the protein CASSPSSGDTEAFF.

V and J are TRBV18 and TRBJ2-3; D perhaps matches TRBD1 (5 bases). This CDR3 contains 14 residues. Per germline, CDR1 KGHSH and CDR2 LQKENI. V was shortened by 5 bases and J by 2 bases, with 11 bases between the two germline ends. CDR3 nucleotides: TGTGCCAGCTCAACACAGGACATCACAGATACGCAGTATTTT. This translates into CASSTQDITDTQYF.

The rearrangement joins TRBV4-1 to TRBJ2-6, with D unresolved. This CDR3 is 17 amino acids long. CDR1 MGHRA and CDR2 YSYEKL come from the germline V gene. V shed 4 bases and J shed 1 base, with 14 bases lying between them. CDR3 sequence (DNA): TGCGCCAGCAGCCGCAAAGGGTCGTATTCTGGGGCCAACGTCCTGACTTTC. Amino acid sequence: CASSRKGSYSGANVLTF.

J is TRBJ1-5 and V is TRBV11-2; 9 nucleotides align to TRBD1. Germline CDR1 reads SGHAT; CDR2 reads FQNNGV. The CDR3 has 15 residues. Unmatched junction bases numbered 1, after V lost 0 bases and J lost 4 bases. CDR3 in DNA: TGTGCCAGCAGCTTAGAGGGGACAGGGAATCAGCCCCAGCATTTT. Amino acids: CASSLEGTGNQPQHF.

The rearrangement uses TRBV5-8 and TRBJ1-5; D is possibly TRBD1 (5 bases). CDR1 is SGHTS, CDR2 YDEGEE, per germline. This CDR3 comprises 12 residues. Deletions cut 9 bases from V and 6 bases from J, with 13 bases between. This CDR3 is CATGQGGQPQHF. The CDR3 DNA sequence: TGTGCCACTGGGCAGGGCGGTCAGCCCCAGCATTTT.

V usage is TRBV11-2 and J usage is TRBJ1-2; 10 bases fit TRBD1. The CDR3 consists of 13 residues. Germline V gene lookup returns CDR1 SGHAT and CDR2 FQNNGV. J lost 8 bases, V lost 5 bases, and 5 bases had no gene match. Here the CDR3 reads CASSVDRGHGYTF. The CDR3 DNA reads TGTGCCAGCAGCGTCGACAGGGGGCACGGCTACACCTTC.

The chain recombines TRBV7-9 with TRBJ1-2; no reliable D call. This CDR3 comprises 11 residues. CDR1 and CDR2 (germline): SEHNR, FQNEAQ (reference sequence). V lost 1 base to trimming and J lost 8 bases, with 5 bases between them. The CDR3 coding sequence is TGTGCCAGCAGCTTAGTCGGAGGCTACACCTTC. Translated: CASSLVGGYTF.

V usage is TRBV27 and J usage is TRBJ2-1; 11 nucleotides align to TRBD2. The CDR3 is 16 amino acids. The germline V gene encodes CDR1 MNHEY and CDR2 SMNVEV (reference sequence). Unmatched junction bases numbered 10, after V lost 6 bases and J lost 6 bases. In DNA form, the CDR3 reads TGTGCCAGCAGCCGACCGGGACTAGCGGAGAGCAATGAGCAGTTCTTC. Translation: CASSRPGLAESNEQFF.

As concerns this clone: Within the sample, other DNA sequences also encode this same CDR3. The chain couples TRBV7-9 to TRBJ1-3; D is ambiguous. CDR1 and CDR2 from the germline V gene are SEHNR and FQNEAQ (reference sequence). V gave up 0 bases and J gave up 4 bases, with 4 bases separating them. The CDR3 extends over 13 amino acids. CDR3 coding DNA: TGTGCCAGCAGCTTAGCCCAGGGAAACACCATATATTTT. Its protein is CASSLAQGNTIYF.

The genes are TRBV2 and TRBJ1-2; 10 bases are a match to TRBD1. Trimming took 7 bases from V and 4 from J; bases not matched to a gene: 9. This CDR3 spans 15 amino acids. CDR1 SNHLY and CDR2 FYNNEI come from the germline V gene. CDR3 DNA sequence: TGTGCCAGCAACCTAAAGGACAGGGGGATCTATGGCTACACCTTC. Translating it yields CASNLKDRGIYGYTF. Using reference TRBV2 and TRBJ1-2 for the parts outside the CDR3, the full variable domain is EPEVTQTPSHQVTQMGQEVILRCVPISNHLYFYWYRQILGQKVEFLVSFYNNEISEKSEIFDDQFSVERPDGSNFTLKIRSTKLEDSAMYFCASNLKDRGIYGYTFGSGTRLTVV.

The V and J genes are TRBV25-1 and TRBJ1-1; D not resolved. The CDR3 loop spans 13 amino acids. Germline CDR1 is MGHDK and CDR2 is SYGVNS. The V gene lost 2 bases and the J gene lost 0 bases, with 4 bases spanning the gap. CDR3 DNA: TGTGCCAGCAGTGAACAGGTGAACACTGAAGCTTTCTTT. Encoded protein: CASSEQVNTEAFF. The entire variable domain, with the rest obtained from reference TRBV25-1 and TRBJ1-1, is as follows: EADIYQTPRYLVIGTGKKITLECSQTMGHDKMYWYQQDPGMELHLIHYSYGVNSTEKGDLSSESTVSRIRTEHFPLTLESARPSHTSQYLCASSEQVNTEAFFGQGTRLTVV.

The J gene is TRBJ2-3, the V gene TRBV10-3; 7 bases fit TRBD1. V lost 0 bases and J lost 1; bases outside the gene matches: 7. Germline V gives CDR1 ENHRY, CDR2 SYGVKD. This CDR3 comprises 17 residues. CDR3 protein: CAISESGTAVGTDTQYF. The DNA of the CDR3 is TGTGCCATCAGTGAGTCGGGGACAGCGGTTGGCACAGATACGCAGTATTTT.

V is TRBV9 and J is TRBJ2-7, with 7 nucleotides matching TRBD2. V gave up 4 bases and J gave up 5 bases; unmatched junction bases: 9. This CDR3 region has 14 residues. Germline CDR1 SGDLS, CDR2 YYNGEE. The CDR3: CASSRDYSWDEQYF. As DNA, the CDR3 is TGTGCCAGCAGCCGGGACTATTCTTGGGACGAGCAGTACTTC.

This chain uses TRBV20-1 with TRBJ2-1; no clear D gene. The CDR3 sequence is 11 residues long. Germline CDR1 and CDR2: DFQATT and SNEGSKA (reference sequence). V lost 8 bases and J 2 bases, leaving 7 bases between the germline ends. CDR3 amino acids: CSSDPYNEQFF. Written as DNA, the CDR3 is TGCAGTTCTGACCCCTACAATGAGCAGTTCTTC.

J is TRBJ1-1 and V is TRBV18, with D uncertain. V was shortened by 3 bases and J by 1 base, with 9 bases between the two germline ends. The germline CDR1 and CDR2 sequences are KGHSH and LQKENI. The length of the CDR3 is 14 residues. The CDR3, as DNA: TGTGCCAGCTCACCCCTAGGCGAGAACACTGAAGCTTTCTTT. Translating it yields CASSPLGENTEAFF.

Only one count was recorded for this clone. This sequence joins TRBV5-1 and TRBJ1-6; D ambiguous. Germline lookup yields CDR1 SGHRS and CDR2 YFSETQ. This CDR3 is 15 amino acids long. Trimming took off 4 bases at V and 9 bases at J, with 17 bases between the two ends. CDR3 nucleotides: TGCGCCAGCAGCCCCGAAGCTGCCGTTAGTTCACCCCTCCACTTT. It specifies CASSPEAAVSSPLHF.

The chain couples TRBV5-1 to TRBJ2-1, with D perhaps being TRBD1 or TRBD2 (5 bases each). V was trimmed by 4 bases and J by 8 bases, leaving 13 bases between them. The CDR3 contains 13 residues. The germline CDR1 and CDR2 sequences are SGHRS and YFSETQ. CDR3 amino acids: CASSPGTPDEQFF. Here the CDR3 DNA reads TGCGCCAGCAGCCCCGGGACCCCTGATGAGCAGTTCTTC.

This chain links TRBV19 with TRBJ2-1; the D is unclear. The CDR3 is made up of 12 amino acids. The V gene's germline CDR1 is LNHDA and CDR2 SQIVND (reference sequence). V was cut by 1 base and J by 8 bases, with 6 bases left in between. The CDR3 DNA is TGTGCCAGTAGTATAGCCTCCGATGAGCAGTTCTTC. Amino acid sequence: CASSIASDEQFF.

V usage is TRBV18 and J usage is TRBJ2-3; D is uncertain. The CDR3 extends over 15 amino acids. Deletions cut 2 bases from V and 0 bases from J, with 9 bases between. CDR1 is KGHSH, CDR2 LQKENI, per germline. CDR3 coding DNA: TGTGCCAGCTCACCAGGCCAAACCAGCACAGATACGCAGTATTTT. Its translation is CASSPGQTSTDTQYF.

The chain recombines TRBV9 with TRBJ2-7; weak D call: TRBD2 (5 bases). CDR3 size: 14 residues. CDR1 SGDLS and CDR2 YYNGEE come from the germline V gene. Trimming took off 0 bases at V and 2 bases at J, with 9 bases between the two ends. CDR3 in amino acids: CASSVDLAAYEQYF. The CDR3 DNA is TGTGCCAGCAGCGTAGATCTAGCTGCCTACGAGCAGTACTTC.

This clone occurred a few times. The CDR3 bases are TGTGCCAGCAGCTTATCGGGACTAGCGGGAGAGGCCGGGGAGCTGTTTTTT. Translation: CASSLSGLAGEAGELFF. The chain has TRBV7-3 and TRBJ2-2, with 14 bases that match TRBD2. V was pared by 2 bases and J by 6 bases, with 5 bases of the junction left unmatched. From germline, CDR1 is SGHTA and CDR2 FQGTGA. There are 17 residues in the CDR3.

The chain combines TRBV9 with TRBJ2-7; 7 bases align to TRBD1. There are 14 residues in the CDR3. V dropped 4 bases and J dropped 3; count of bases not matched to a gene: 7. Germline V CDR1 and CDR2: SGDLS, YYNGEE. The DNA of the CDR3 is TGTGCCAGCAGCCTGACAGGGACGCACTACGAGCAGTACTTC. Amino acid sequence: CASSLTGTHYEQYF.

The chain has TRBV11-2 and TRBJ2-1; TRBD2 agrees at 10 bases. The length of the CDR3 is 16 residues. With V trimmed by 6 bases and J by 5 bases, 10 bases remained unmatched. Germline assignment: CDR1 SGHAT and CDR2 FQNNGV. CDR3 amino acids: CASRSSGRNNHNEQFF. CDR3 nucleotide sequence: TGTGCCAGCAGATCTAGCGGGAGAAATAACCACAATGAGCAGTTCTTC.

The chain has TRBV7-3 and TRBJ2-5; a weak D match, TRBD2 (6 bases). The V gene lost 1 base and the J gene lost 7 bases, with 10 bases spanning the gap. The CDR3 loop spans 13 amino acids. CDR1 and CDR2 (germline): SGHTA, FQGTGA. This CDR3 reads CASSLSWGGTQYF. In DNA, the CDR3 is TGTGCCAGCAGCTTAAGCTGGGGAGGGACCCAGTACTTC. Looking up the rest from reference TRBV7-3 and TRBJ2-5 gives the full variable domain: GAGVSQTPSNKVTEKGKYVELRCDPISGHTALYWYRQSLGQGPEFLIYFQGTGAADDSGLPNDRFFAVRPEGSVSTLKIQRTERGDSAVYLCASSLSWGGTQYFGPGTRLLVL.

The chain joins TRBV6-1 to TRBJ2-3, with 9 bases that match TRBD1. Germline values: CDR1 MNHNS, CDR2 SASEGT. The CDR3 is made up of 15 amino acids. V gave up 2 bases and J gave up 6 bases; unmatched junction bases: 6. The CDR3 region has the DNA TGTGCCAGCAGTGAAACAGGGGGCGCTTGGGATACGCAGTATTTT. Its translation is CASSETGGAWDTQYF.

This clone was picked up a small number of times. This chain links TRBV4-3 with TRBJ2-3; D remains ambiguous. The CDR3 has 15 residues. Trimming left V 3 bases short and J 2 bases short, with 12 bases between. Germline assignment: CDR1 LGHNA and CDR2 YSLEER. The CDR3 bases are TGCGCCAGCAGCCAGTTTTTCGAAGCCACAGATACGCAGTATTTT. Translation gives CASSQFFEATDTQYF.